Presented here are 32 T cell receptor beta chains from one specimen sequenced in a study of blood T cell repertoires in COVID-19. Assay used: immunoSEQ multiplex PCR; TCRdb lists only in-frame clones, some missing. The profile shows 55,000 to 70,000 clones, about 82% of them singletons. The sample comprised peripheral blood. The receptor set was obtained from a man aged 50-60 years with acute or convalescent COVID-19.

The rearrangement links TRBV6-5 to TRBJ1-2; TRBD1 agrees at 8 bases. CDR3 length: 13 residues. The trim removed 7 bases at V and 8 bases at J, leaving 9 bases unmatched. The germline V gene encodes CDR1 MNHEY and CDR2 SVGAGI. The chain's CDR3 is CASKKQGDRGYTF. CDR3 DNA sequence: TGTGCCAGCAAAAAACAGGGGGATAGAGGCTACACCTTC.

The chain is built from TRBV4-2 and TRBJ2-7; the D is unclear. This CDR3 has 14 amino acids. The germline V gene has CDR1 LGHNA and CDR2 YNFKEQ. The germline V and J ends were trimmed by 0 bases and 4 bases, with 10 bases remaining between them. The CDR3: CASSQDFTGYEQYF. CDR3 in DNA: TGTGCCAGCAGCCAAGATTTCACGGGTTACGAGCAGTACTTC.

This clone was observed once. The DNA of the CDR3 is TGCAGCGTTGTAGGCAGACTTAACACTGAAGCTTTCTTT. Amino acid sequence: CSVVGRLNTEAFF. The chain links TRBV29-1 to TRBJ1-1; no reliable D call. Germline V CDR1 and CDR2: SQVTM, ANQGSEA. The CDR3 sequence is 13 residues long. V was clipped by 4 bases and J by 2 bases, with 11 bases between them.

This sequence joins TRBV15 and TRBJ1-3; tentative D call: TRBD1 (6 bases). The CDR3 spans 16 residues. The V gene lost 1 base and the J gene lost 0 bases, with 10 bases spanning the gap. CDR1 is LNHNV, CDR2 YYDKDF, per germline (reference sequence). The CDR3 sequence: CATSRGPTGSGNTIYF. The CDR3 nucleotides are TGTGCCACCAGCAGAGGACCGACAGGCTCTGGAAACACCATATATTTT.

The CDR3 loop reads CASSSGMLTEAFF. The CDR3 DNA follows: TGTGCCAGCAGCAGCGGGATGTTGACTGAAGCTTTCTTT. V and J are TRBV5-6 and TRBJ1-1; D is uncertain. Trimming removed 4 bases at V and 5 bases at J, with 12 bases between. Germline V gene lookup returns CDR1 SGHDT and CDR2 YYEEEE. There are 13 residues in the CDR3.

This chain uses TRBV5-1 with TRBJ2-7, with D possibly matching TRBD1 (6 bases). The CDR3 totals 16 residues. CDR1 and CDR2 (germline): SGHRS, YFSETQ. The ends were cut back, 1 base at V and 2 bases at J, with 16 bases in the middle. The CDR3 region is CASSLIPTGLPYEQYF. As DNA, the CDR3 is TGCGCCAGCAGCTTGATCCCGACAGGACTCCCCTACGAGCAGTACTTC.

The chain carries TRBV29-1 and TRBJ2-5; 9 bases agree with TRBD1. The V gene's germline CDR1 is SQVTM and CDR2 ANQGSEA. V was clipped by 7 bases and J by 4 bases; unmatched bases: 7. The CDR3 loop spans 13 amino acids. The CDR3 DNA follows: TGCAGCGGACACAGGGGGCGCGGAGAGACCCAGTACTTC. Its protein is CSGHRGRGETQYF.

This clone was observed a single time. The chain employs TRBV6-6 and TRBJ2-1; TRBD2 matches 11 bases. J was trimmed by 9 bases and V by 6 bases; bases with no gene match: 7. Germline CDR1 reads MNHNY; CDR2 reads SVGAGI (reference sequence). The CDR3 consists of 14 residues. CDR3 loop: CASRVAGGLSEQFF. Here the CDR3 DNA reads TGTGCCAGCAGGGTAGCGGGGGGGCTCTCTGAGCAGTTCTTC.

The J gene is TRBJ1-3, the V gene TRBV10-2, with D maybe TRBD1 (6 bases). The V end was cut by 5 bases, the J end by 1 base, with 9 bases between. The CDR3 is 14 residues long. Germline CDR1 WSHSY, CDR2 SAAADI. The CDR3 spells CASSRTDSGNTIYF. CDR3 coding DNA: TGCGCCAGCAGTCGGACAGATTCTGGAAACACCATATATTTT.

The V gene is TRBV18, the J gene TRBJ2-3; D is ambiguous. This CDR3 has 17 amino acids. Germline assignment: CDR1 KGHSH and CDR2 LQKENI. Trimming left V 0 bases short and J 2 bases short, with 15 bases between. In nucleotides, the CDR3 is TGTGCCAGCTCACCACCCTTACTCCTACGATCCACAGATACGCAGTATTTT. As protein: CASSPPLLLRSTDTQYF.

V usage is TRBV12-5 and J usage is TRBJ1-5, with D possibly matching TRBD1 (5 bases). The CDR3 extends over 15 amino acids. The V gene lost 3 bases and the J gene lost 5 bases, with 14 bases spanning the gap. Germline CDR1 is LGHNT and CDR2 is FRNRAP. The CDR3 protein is CASGLEQGGDQPQHF. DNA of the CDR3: TGTGCTAGTGGTTTAGAGCAGGGAGGTGATCAGCCCCAGCATTTT.

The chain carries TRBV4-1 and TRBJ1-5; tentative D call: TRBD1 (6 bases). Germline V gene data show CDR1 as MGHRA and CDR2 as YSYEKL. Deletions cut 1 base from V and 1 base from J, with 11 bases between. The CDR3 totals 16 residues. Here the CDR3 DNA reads TGCGCCAGCAGCCAAGGGCCCAGGGGAAGCAATCAGCCCCAGCATTTT. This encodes CASSQGPRGSNQPQHF.

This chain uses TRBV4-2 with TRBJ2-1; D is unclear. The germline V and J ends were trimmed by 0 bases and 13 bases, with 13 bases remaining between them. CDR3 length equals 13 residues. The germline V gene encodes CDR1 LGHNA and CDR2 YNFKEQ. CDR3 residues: CASSQEGEVPQFF. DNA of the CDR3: TGTGCCAGCAGCCAAGAAGGAGAGGTGCCACAGTTCTTC.

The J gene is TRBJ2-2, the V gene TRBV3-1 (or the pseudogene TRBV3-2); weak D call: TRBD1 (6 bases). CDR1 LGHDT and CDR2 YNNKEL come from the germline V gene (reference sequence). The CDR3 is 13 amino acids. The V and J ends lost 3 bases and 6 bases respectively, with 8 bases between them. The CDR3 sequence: CASSHTGSGELFF. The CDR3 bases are TGTGCCAGCAGCCATACAGGGTCCGGGGAGCTGTTTTTT.

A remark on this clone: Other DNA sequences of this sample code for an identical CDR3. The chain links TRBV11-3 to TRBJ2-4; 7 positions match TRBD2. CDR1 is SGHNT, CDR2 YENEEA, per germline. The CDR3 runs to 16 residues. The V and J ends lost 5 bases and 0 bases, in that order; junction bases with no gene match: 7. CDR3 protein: CASSLGGTGAKNIQYF. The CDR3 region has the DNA TGTGCCAGCAGCCTGGGAGGGACGGGAGCCAAAAACATTCAGTACTTC. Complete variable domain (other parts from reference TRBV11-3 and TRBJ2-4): EAGVVQSPRYKIIEKKQPVAFWCNPISGHNTLYWYLQNLGQGPELLIRYENEEAVDDSQLPKDRFSAERLKGVDSTLKIQPAELGDSAVYLCASSLGGTGAKNIQYFGAGTRLSVL.

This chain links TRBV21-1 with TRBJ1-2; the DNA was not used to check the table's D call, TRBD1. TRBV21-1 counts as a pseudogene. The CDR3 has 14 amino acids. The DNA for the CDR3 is TGTGCCAGCAGCACCCGACAGATACTATATGGCTACACCTTC. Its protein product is CASSTRQILYGYTF.

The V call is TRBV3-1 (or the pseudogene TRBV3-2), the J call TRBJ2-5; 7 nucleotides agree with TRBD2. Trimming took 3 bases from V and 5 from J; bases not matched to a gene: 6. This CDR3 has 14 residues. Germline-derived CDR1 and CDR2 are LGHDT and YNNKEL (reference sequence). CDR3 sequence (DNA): TGTGCCAGCAGCCATCTAGCGGTCGGGGAGACCCAGTACTTC. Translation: CASSHLAVGETQYF.

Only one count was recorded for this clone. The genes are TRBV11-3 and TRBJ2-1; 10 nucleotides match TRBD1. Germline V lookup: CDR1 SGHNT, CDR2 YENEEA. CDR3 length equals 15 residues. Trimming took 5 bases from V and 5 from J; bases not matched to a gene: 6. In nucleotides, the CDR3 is TGTGCCAGCAGCCCTCCCGGGACAGGGGACAATGAGCAGTTCTTC. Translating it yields CASSPPGTGDNEQFF.

In nucleotides, the CDR3 is TGTGCCAGCAGCCCTCGACAGGGTACGAATCAGCCCCAGCATTTT. It translates to CASSPRQGTNQPQHF. The chain couples TRBV11-2 to TRBJ1-5, with 7 nucleotides matching TRBD1. CDR1 and CDR2 (germline): SGHAT, FQNNGV. V lost 5 bases to trimming and J lost 4 bases; unmatched junction nucleotides: 8. The CDR3 has 15 residues.

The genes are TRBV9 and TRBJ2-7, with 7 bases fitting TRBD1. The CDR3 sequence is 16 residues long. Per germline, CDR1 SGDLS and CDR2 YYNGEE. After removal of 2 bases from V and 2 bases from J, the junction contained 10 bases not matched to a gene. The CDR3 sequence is CASSVNPTGPTYEQYF. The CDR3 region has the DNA TGTGCCAGCAGCGTTAATCCGACAGGGCCCACCTACGAGCAGTACTTC.

The CDR3 is CASSLGLAGGHEQFF. DNA of the CDR3: TGTGCCAGCAGCCTGGGGCTAGCGGGGGGGCATGAGCAGTTCTTC. The chain is built from TRBV7-3 and TRBJ2-1; 12 nucleotides agree with TRBD2. The CDR3 extends over 15 amino acids. Unmatched junction bases numbered 7, after V lost 5 bases and J lost 8 bases. CDR1 is SGHTA and CDR2 is FQGTGA in the germline V gene.

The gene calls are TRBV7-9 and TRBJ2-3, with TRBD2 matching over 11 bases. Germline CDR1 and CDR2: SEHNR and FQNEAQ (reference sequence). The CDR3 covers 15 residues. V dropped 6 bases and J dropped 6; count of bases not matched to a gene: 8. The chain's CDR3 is CASRLGLAEGDTQYF. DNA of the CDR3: TGTGCCAGCAGACTGGGACTAGCGGAGGGGGATACGCAGTATTTT.

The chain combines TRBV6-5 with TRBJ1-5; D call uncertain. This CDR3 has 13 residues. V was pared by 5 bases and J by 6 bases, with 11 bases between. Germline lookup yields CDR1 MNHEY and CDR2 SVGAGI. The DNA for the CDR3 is TGTGCCAGCAGTAAAACCGGAGGTCAGCCCCAGCATTTT. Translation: CASSKTGGQPQHF.

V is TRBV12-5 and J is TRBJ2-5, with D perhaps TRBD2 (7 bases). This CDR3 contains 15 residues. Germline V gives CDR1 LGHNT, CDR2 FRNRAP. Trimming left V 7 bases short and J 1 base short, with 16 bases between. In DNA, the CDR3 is TGTGCTAGTGCTAGAGGGGGGGGCCGCCAAGAGACCCAGTACTTC. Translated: CASARGGGRQETQYF.

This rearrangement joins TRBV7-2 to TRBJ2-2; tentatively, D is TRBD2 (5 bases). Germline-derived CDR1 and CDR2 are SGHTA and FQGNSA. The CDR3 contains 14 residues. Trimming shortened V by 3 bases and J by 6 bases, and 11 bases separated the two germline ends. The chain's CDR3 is CASSLTTRSGELFF. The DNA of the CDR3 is TGTGCCAGCAGCTTGACTACCCGGTCCGGGGAGCTGTTTTTT.

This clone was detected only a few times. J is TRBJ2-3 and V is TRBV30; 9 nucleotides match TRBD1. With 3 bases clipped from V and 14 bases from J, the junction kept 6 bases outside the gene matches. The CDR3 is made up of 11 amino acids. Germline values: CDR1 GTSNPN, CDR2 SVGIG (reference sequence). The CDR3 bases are TGTGCCTGGAGACGGGACAGGGTGTTGTATTTT. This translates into CAWRRDRVLYF.

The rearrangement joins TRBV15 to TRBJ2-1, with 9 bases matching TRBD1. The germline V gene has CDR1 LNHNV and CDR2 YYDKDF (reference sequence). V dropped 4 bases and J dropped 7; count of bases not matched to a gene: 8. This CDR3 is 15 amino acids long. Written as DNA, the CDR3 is TGTGCCACCAGCAAACGGGACAGGGCTTATAATGAGCAGTTCTTC. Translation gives CATSKRDRAYNEQFF.

This CDR3 is CASSFGTGGAETQYF. DNA for the CDR3: TGTGCCAGCAGCTTTGGAACAGGGGGCGCAGAGACCCAGTACTTC. The chain has TRBV5-8 and TRBJ2-5; the match to TRBD1 covers 9 bases. V was pared by 2 bases and J by 4 bases, with 6 bases of the junction left unmatched. This CDR3 spans 15 amino acids. The germline V gene has CDR1 SGHTS and CDR2 YDEGEE.

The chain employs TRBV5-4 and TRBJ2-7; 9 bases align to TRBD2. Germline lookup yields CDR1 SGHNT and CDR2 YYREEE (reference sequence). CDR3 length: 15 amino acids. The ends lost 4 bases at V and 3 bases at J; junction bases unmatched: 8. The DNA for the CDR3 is TGTGCCAGCAGCCCATCGACGACTAGCGGCTACGAGCAGTACTTC. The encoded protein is CASSPSTTSGYEQYF.

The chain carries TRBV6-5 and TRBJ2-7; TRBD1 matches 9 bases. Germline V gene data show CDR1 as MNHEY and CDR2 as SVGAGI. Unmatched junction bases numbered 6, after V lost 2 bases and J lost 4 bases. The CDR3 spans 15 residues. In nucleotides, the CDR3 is TGTGCCAGCAGTTACGACGACAGGGGGAGGTACGAGCAGTACTTC. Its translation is CASSYDDRGRYEQYF.

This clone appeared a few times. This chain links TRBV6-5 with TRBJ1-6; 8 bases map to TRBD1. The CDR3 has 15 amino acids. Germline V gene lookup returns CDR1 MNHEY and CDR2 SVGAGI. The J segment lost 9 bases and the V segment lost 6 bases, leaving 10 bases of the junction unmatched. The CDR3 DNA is TGTGCCAGCAGGGCATCCGGGACAGGAACTTCACCCCTCCACTTT. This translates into CASRASGTGTSPLHF.

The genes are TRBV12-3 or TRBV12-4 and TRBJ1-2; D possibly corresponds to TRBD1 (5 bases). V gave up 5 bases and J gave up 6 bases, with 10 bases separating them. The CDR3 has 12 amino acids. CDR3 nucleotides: TGTGCCAGCAGTCTGGGGGGGAATGGCTACACCTTC. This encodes CASSLGGNGYTF.